These 5 T cell receptor beta chains originate from one sample sequenced in a study of T cell responses to AZD1222 COVID-19 vaccine. Clones were sequenced by immunoSEQ multiplex PCR, and TCRdb holds only the in-frame ones, with some missing. This sample has 100,000 or so clones; 89% occur once, and the top ten carry more than 40%. The sequencing here drew on peripheral blood, taken 28 days after the second AZD1222 dose. The receptors shown here come from an adult who received the AZD1222 COVID-19 vaccine.

This clone was seen once. The chain has TRBV9 and TRBJ2-1; D is ambiguous. V was clipped by 0 bases and J by 4 bases, with 14 bases between them. This CDR3 comprises 16 residues. Germline CDR1 and CDR2: SGDLS and YYNGEE. The CDR3 DNA sequence: TGTGCCAGCAGCGTAGAGGCCCAACTACTATACAATGAGCAGTTCTTC. Its translation: CASSVEAQLLYNEQFF.

The chain recombines TRBV9 with TRBJ2-1; 11 bases line up with TRBD2. V shed 0 bases and J 12 bases; nucleotides not matched to a gene: 5. CDR1 SGDLS and CDR2 YYNGEE come from the germline V gene. The CDR3 spans 14 residues. The CDR3 DNA sequence: TGTGCCAGCAGCGTAGGGAGTAGCGGGAGGGGGCAGTTCTTC. Encoded protein: CASSVGSSGRGQFF.

The V call is TRBV10-3, the J call TRBJ1-1; perhaps TRBD1 as D (5 bases). CDR3 length equals 16 residues. CDR1 and CDR2 from the germline V gene are ENHRY and SYGVKD. V was clipped by 10 bases and J by 1 base, with 22 bases between them. The CDR3 DNA follows: TGTGCCACCCGAAGGGGCCCCTCGGAGGGGAACACTGAAGCTTTCTTT. It specifies CATRRGPSEGNTEAFF.

This chain links TRBV7-6 with TRBJ2-2; no reliable D call. Germline CDR1 and CDR2: SGHVS and FNYEAQ. V shed 5 bases and J shed 6 bases, with 10 bases lying between them. The CDR3 length is 13 residues. CDR3 in amino acids: CASSPGRPGELFF. DNA for the CDR3: TGTGCCAGCAGCCCTGGGCGACCCGGGGAGCTGTTTTTT.

The chain links TRBV6-4 to TRBJ1-6, with D possibly matching TRBD1 (5 bases). V was pared by 0 bases and J by 8 bases, with 5 bases between. The CDR3 consists of 13 residues. Germline lookup yields CDR1 MRHNA and CDR2 SNTAGT. The CDR3 reads CASSDSGDSPLHF. DNA for the CDR3: TGTGCCAGCAGTGACTCGGGGGATTCACCCCTCCACTTT.